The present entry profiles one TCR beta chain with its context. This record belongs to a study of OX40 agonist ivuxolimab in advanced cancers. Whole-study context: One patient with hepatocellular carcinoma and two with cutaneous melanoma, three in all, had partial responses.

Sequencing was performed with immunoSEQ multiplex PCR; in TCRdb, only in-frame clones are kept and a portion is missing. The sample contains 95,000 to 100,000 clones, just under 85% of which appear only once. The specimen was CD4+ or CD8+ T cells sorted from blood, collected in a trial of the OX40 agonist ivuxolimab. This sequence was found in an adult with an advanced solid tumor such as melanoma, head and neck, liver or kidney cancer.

The CDR3 DNA reads as TGTGCCAGCAGCCTCCTCGGGATGGGTAATGAGCAGTTCTTC. Translation: CASSLLGMGNEQFF. The chain has TRBV11-3 and TRBJ2-1, with D possibly matching TRBD2 (5 bases). Trimming took off 5 bases at V and 7 bases at J, with 15 bases between the two ends. Per the germline V gene, CDR1 is SGHNT and CDR2 is YENEEA. CDR3 size: 14 residues.